Following are 24 T cell receptor beta chains from one sample sequenced in a study of blood T cell repertoires in COVID-19. The protocol was immunoSEQ multiplex PCR, while the TCRdb copy is restricted to in-frame clones and leaves out a portion. The repertoire has some 490,000 clones, approximately 85% of them found once; the top ten carry about 3.2%. The specimen was peripheral blood. Source of these receptors: a human donor in a cohort sampled during active COVID-19.

V usage is TRBV30 and J usage is TRBJ2-1, with TRBD2 matching 8 bases. This CDR3 region has 13 residues. Germline lookup yields CDR1 GTSNPN and CDR2 SVGIG (reference sequence). V shed 0 bases and J 9 bases; nucleotides not matched to a gene: 4. CDR3 sequence: CAWSVGSGVEQFF. The CDR3 bases are TGTGCCTGGAGTGTAGGTAGCGGGGTTGAGCAGTTCTTC.

The CDR3 bases are TGCGCCAGCAGCCTGATAGCGGCTACCTACAATGAGCAGTTCTTC. It encodes CASSLIAATYNEQFF. This chain connects TRBV5-1 to TRBJ2-1, with a weak D call TRBD2 (6 bases). The V gene lost 4 bases and the J gene lost 2 bases, with 13 bases spanning the gap. This CDR3 has 15 residues. Germline CDR1 SGHRS, CDR2 YFSETQ.

This chain joins TRBV27 and TRBJ1-1; D gene ambiguous. The V end lost 1 base, the J end lost 4 bases, and 16 bases lay between the germline ends. The CDR3 length is 16 residues. The germline CDR1 and CDR2 sequences are MNHEY and SMNVEV (reference sequence). This CDR3 is CASSLFSLGEITEAFF. CDR3 bases: TGTGCCAGCAGTTTATTCAGCCTTGGAGAGATCACTGAAGCTTTCTTT.

The rearrangement uses TRBV19 and TRBJ1-1; D is possibly TRBD1 (5 bases). Germline V gene sequence: CDR1 LNHDA, CDR2 SQIVND (reference sequence). This CDR3 is built from 14 residues. Trimming shortened V by 5 bases and J by 13 bases, and 23 bases separated the two germline ends. The CDR3 loop is CASSPDNLPAGGFF. CDR3 coding DNA: TGTGCCAGTAGTCCAGACAACCTTCCCGCCGGGGGTTTCTTT.

This chain uses TRBV28 with TRBJ2-1; 13 bases match TRBD2. The CDR3 runs 18 residues. J lost 4 bases, V lost 6 bases, and 12 bases had no gene match. Per germline, CDR1 MDHEN and CDR2 SYDVKM. The CDR3 DNA reads as TGTGCCAGCAGCCACATACCCCTACTAGCGGGAGGGTACAATGAGCAGTTCTTC. Translating gives CASSHIPLLAGGYNEQFF.

The CDR3 sequence is CSAKQGSNYGYTF. In DNA form, the CDR3 reads TGCAGCGCCAAACAGGGGTCTAACTATGGCTACACCTTC. The chain is built from TRBV29-1 and TRBJ1-2; TRBD1 aligns across 7 bases. CDR1 and CDR2 (germline): SQVTM, ANQGSEA. J gave up 0 bases and V 7 bases, and 5 bases lay outside the gene matches. The CDR3 consists of 13 residues.

The chain carries TRBV7-9 and TRBJ2-2; the match to TRBD1 covers 8 bases. CDR1 is SEHNR, CDR2 FQNEAQ, per germline (reference sequence). The V and J ends lost 4 bases and 1 base, in that order; junction bases with no gene match: 5. The CDR3 covers 16 residues. The CDR3 DNA reads TGTGCCAGCAGCTCTGGGGGGACAGGGAACACCGGGGAGCTGTTTTTT. It is translated as CASSSGGTGNTGELFF.

This chain connects TRBV18 to TRBJ2-5; 7 bases line up with TRBD2. CDR1 KGHSH and CDR2 LQKENI come from the germline V gene. The CDR3 contains 13 residues. The ends lost 6 bases at V and 8 bases at J; junction bases unmatched: 9. The CDR3 DNA follows: TGTGCCAGCTCTCAGGTGGGAGGGCCCACCCAGTACTTC. Residues: CASSQVGGPTQYF. Together with reference TRBV18 and TRBJ2-5, the CDR3 gives the full variable domain: NAGVMQNPRHLVRRRGQEARLRCSPMKGHSHVYWYRQLPEEGLKFMVYLQKENIIDESGMPKERFSAEFPKEGPSILRIQQVVRGDSAAYFCASSQVGGPTQYFGPGTRLLVL.

The V gene is TRBV7-2, the J gene TRBJ1-3, with D hard to call. V was cut by 2 bases and J by 4 bases, with 6 bases left in between. Germline lookup yields CDR1 SGHTA and CDR2 FQGNSA. The CDR3 covers 13 residues. The CDR3 DNA reads as TGTGCCAGCAGCTTATACAGAGGAAACACCATATATTTT. Amino acids: CASSLYRGNTIYF. The full variable domain, its missing parts supplied by reference TRBV7-2 and TRBJ1-3, is GAGVSQSPSNKVTEKGKDVELRCDPISGHTALYWYRQSLGQGLEFLIYFQGNSAPDKSGLPSDRFSAERTGGSVSTLTIQRTQQEDSAVYLCASSLYRGNTIYFGEGSWLTVV.

The chain carries TRBV3-1 (or the pseudogene TRBV3-2) and TRBJ2-3, with 10 bases lining up with TRBD2. CDR1 and CDR2 from the germline V gene are LGHDT and YNNKEL (reference sequence). V was pared by 4 bases and J by 1 base, with 2 bases of the junction left unmatched. CDR3 length: 15 residues. CDR3 sequence: CASSPGTSGTDTQYF. CDR3 nucleotides: TGTGCCAGCAGCCCCGGGACTAGCGGCACAGATACGCAGTATTTT.

The chain recombines TRBV18 with TRBJ1-1; D not certain. CDR3 length: 15 residues. Deletions cut 4 bases from V and 0 bases from J, with 12 bases between. Germline V gene sequence: CDR1 KGHSH, CDR2 LQKENI. The CDR3 DNA follows: TGTGCCAGCTCACGCACGCCGGGGATGAACACTGAAGCTTTCTTT. Protein product: CASSRTPGMNTEAFF.

In its sample, this clone was seen once. This CDR3 is also generated by other DNA sequences in the sample. V gene TRBV28 combines with J gene TRBJ2-5; no reliable D call. The CDR3 has 12 residues. V gave up 4 bases and J gave up 3 bases, with 6 bases separating them. Germline V gene data show CDR1 as MDHEN and CDR2 as SYDVKM. Written as DNA, the CDR3 is TGTGCCAGCAGTTCAGGAAAAGAGACCCAGTACTTC. It yields the protein CASSSGKETQYF.

This clone appeared a few times. The chain joins TRBV6-5 to TRBJ1-1; no definite D call. In germline, CDR1 is MNHEY, CDR2 SVGAGI. The CDR3 totals 12 residues. V lost 0 bases to trimming and J lost 3 bases, with 2 bases between them. The CDR3 reads CASSYSDTEAFF. The CDR3 region has the DNA TGTGCCAGCAGTTACTCCGACACTGAAGCTTTCTTT.

This sequence joins TRBV6-5 and TRBJ1-4, with D maybe TRBD1 (5 bases). The CDR3 extends over 14 amino acids. V dropped 8 bases and J dropped 12 bases, with 22 bases sitting between them. Germline lookup yields CDR1 MNHEY and CDR2 SVGAGI. CDR3 sequence reads: CASGPGRTLAELFF. The CDR3 DNA reads as TGTGCCAGCGGACCCGGTCGGACACTTGCTGAACTGTTTTTT.

The chain uses TRBV6-1 and TRBJ2-2; tentatively, D is TRBD2 (6 bases). Trimming took 1 base from V and 0 from J, leaving 12 bases between them. CDR1 and CDR2 (germline): MNHNS, SASEGT. The CDR3 is made up of 17 amino acids. CDR3 protein: CASSEEEGRANTGELFF. The DNA of the CDR3 is TGTGCCAGCAGTGAAGAGGAGGGCAGGGCGAACACCGGGGAGCTGTTTTTT.

The chain uses TRBV20-1 and TRBJ2-7; no firm D call. Trimming left V 2 bases short and J 6 bases short, with 5 bases between. Germline V gene data show CDR1 as DFQATT and CDR2 as SNEGSKA (reference sequence). The CDR3 spans 10 residues. Here the CDR3 reads CSARRSEQYF. For the CDR3, the DNA is TGCAGTGCTAGAAGGAGCGAGCAGTACTTC.

This rearrangement joins TRBV7-2 to TRBJ2-3; 8 nucleotides line up with TRBD2. CDR3 length equals 16 residues. Germline V gene sequence: CDR1 SGHTA, CDR2 FQGNSA. V gave up 1 base and J gave up 0 bases; unmatched junction bases: 3. The DNA for the CDR3 is TGTGCCAGCAGCTTAGGGCTAGCGGGCAGCACAGATACGCAGTATTTT. Amino acid sequence: CASSLGLAGSTDTQYF.

The J gene is TRBJ2-1, the V gene TRBV29-1; tentative D call: TRBD1 (5 bases). V lost 4 bases and J lost 0, with 10 bases in between. CDR1 SQVTM and CDR2 ANQGSEA come from the germline V gene. This CDR3 contains 14 residues. The CDR3 sequence is CSVATGNSYNEQFF. CDR3 coding DNA: TGCAGCGTTGCAACAGGAAACTCCTACAATGAGCAGTTCTTC.

The chain employs TRBV3-1 (or the pseudogene TRBV3-2) and TRBJ2-2; TRBD2 aligns across 8 bases. The V segment lost 1 base and the J segment 2 bases; nucleotides outside the gene matches: 9. This CDR3 contains 18 residues. CDR1 is LGHDT and CDR2 is YNNKEL in the germline V gene (reference sequence). CDR3 sequence reads: CASSQGWSSGGNTGELFF. For the CDR3, the DNA is TGTGCCAGCAGCCAAGGCTGGTCGAGCGGGGGCAACACCGGGGAGCTGTTTTTT.

This sequence joins TRBV3-1 (or the pseudogene TRBV3-2) and TRBJ1-5; TRBD1 aligns across 10 bases. The CDR3 sequence is 15 residues long. CDR1 LGHDT and CDR2 YNNKEL come from the germline V gene (reference sequence). V dropped 5 bases and J dropped 3; count of bases not matched to a gene: 4. The CDR3 region has the DNA TGTGCCAGCAGCACCGGGACAGGGGTCAATCAGCCCCAGCATTTT. It is translated as CASSTGTGVNQPQHF.

This clone was observed once. V is TRBV7-8 and J is TRBJ2-1; the D gene is possibly TRBD2 (6 bases). Trimming took 5 bases from V and 0 from J, leaving 17 bases between them. CDR3 length equals 17 residues. Germline CDR1 SGHVS, CDR2 FQNEAQ. The CDR3 DNA follows: TGTGCCAGCAGCGACACTAGCCTTCCAAGCTCCTACAATGAGCAGTTCTTC. This sequence encodes CASSDTSLPSSYNEQFF.

The chain couples TRBV19 to TRBJ2-1; 8 bases are shared with TRBD1. Trimming cost V 10 bases and J 4 bases; bases outside gene matches: 6. CDR3 length: 13 residues. Germline V gives CDR1 LNHDA, CDR2 SQIVND (reference sequence). The CDR3 DNA follows: TGTGCCATTTCGGGACAGGTTTACAATGAGCAGTTCTTC. Amino acid sequence: CAISGQVYNEQFF.

This clone showed up just once. As DNA, the CDR3 is TGCGCCAGCAGCCTGGGGGCACTAGCGGGAGGCGGAACAGATACGCAGTATTTT. This gives the protein CASSLGALAGGGTDTQYF. The V call is TRBV5-1, the J call TRBJ2-3; 12 bases map to TRBD2. V lost 4 bases and J lost 3; bases outside the gene matches: 12. Germline V lookup: CDR1 SGHRS, CDR2 YFSETQ. The CDR3 consists of 18 residues. The full variable domain, completed using reference TRBV5-1 and TRBJ2-3, is KAGVTQTPRYLIKTRGQQVTLSCSPISGHRSVSWYQQTPGQGLQFLFEYFSETQRNKGNFPGRFSGRQFSNSRSEMNVSTLELGDSALYLCASSLGALAGGGTDTQYFGPGTRLTVL.

The V and J genes are TRBV20-1 and TRBJ1-2, with D hard to call. V was trimmed by 4 bases and J by 2 bases, leaving 5 bases between them. The CDR3 has 11 residues. Germline values: CDR1 DFQATT, CDR2 SNEGSKA (reference sequence). For the CDR3, the DNA is TGCAGTGCTATCCAAAACTATGGCTACACCTTC. Translated: CSAIQNYGYTF.